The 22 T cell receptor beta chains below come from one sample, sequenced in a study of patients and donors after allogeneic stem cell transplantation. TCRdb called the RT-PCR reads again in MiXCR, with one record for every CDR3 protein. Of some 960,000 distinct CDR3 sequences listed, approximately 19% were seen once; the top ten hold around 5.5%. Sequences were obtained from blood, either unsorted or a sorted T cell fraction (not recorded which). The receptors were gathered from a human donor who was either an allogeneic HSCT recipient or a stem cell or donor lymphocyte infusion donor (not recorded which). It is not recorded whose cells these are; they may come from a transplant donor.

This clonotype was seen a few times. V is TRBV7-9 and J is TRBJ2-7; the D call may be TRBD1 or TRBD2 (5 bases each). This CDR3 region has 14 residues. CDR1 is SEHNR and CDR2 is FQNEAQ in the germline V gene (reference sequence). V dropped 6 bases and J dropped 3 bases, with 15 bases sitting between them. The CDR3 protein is CASSISGTSYEQYF. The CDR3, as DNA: TGTGCCAGCAGTATCTCCGGGACCAGCTACGAGCAGTACTTC.

CDR3 coding DNA: TGTGCCAGCAGCTTAGACGAGAGATATAATTCACCCCTCCACTTT. Its protein is CASSLDERYNSPLHF. The J gene is TRBJ1-6, the V gene TRBV7-9, with no clear D. Germline CDR1 SEHNR, CDR2 FQNEAQ (reference sequence). The CDR3 is 15 residues long. Trimming took 1 base from V and 4 from J, leaving 8 bases between them.

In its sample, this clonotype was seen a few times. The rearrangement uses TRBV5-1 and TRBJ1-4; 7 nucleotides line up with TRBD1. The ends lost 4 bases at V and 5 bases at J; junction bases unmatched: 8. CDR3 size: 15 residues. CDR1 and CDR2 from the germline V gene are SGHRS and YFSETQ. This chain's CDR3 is CASSLRQGGNEKLFF. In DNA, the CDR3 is TGCGCCAGCAGCCTGAGACAGGGAGGGAATGAAAAACTGTTTTTT.

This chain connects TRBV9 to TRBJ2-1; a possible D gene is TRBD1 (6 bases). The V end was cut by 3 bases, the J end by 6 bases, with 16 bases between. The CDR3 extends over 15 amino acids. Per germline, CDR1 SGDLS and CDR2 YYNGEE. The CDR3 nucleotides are TGTGCCAGCAGCGCCCCCCGAGGGGGATCCAATGAGCAGTTCTTC. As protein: CASSAPRGGSNEQFF.

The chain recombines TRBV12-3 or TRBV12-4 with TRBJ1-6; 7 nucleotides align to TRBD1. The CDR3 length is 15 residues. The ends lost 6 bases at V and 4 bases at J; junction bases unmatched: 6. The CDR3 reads CASSSDRAYNSPLHF. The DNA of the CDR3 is TGTGCCAGCAGCTCCGACAGGGCATATAATTCACCCCTCCACTTT.

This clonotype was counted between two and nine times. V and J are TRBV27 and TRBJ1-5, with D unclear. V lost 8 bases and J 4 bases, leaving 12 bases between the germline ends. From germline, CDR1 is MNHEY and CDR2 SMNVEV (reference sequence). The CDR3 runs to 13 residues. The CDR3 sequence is CASQPIGNQPQHF. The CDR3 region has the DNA TGTGCCAGCCAACCGATAGGAAATCAGCCCCAGCATTTT.

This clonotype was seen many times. This CDR3 reads CASRPDRVTVRGYTF. Here the CDR3 DNA reads TGCGCCAGCAGACCTGACAGGGTGACGGTTCGAGGCTACACCTTC. This chain links TRBV4-1 with TRBJ1-2, with 7 nucleotides matching TRBD1. Looked up from germline, CDR1 is MGHRA and CDR2 is YSYEKL. The CDR3 is 15 amino acids. The V segment lost 6 bases and the J segment 8 bases; nucleotides outside the gene matches: 15.

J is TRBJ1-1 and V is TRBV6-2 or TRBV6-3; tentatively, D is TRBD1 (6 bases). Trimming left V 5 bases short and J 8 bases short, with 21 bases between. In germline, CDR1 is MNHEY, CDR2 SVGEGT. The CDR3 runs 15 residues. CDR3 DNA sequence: TGTGCCAGCAGTAACCGACAGGCCCTTTCGTCAGAAGCTTTCTTT. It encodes CASSNRQALSSEAFF.

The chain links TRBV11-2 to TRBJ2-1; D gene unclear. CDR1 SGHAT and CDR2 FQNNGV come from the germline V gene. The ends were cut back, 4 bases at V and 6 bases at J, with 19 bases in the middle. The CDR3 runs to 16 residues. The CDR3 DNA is TGTGCCAGCAGCTCGAACATCCGCCACCCCTTCAATGAGCAGTTCTTC. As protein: CASSSNIRHPFNEQFF.

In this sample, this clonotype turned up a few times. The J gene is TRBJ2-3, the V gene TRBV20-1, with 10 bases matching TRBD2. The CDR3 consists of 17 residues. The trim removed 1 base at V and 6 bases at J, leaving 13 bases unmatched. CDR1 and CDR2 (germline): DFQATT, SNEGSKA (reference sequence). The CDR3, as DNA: TGCAGTGCTAGAGGGTGGTTAGCGGGGGGCTTCTCGGATACGCAGTATTTT. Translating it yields CSARGWLAGGFSDTQYF.

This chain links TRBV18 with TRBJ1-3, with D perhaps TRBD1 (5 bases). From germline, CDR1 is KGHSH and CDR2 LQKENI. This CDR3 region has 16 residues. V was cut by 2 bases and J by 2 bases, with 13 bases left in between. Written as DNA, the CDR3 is TGTGCCAGCTCACCAAGGGGTGGGAACCCTGGAAACACCATATATTTT. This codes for CASSPRGGNPGNTIYF.

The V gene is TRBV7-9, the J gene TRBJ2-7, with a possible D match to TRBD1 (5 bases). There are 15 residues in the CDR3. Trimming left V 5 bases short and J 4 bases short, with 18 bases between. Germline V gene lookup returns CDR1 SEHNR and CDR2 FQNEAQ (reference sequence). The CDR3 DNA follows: TGTGCCAGCAGCACCTCTGGGGCAGCGTCTTACGAGCAGTACTTC. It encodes CASSTSGAASYEQYF.

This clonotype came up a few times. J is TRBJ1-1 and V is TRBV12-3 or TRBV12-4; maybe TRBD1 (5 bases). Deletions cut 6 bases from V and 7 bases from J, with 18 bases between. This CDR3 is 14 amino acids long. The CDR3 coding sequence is TGTGCCAGCAGGTATGCCGGGACGGGGGGTGAAGCTTTCTTT. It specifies CASRYAGTGGEAFF.

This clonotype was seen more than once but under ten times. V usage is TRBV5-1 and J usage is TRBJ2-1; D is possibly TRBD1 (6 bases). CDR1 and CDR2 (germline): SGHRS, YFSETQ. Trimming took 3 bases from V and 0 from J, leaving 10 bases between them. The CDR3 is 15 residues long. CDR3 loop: CASSYGQYSYNEQFF. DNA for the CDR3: TGCGCCAGCAGCTACGGACAGTACTCCTACAATGAGCAGTTCTTC.

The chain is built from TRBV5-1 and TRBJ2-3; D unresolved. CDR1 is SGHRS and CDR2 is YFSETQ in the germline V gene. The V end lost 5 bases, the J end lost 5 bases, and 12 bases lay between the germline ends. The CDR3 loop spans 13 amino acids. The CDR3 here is CASSFRLGDTQYF. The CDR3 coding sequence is TGCGCCAGCAGTTTCCGACTTGGAGATACGCAGTATTTT.

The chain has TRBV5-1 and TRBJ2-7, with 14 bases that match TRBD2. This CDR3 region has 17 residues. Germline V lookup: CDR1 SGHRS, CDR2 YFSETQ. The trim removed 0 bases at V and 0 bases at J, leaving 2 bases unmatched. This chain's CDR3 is CASSLGTSGRNSYEQYF. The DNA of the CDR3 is TGCGCCAGCAGCTTGGGGACTAGCGGGAGGAACTCCTACGAGCAGTACTTC.

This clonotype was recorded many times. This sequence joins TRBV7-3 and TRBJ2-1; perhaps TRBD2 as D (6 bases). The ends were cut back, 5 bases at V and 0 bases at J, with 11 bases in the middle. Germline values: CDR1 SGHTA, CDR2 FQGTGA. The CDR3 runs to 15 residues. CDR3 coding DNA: TGTGCCAGCAGCCCGACTAGGAACTCCTACAATGAGCAGTTCTTC. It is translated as CASSPTRNSYNEQFF.

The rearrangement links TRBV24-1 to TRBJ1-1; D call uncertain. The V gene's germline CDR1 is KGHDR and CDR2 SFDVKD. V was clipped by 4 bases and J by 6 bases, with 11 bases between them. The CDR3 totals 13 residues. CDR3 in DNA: TGTGCCACCAGTGAACGGATGGGCGCTGAAGCTTTCTTT. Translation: CATSERMGAEAFF.

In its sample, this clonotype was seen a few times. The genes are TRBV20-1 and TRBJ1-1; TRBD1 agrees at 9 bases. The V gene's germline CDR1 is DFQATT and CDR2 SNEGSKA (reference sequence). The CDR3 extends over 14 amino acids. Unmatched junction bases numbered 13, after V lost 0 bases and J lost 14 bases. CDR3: CSARESGTGGVIFF. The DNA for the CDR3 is TGCAGTGCTAGAGAGAGTGGAACAGGGGGCGTTATATTCTTT.

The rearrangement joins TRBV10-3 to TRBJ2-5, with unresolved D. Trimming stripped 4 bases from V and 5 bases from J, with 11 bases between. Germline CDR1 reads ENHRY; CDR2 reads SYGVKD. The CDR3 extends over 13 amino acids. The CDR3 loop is CAISARLEETQYF. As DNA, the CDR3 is TGTGCCATCAGTGCGAGGTTGGAGGAGACCCAGTACTTC.

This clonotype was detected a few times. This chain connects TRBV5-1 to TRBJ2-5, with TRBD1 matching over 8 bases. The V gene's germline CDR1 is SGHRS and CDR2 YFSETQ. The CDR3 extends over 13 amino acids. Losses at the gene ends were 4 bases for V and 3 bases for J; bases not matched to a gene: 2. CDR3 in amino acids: CASSTDREETQYF. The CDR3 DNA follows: TGCGCCAGCAGCACGGACAGGGAAGAGACCCAGTACTTC.

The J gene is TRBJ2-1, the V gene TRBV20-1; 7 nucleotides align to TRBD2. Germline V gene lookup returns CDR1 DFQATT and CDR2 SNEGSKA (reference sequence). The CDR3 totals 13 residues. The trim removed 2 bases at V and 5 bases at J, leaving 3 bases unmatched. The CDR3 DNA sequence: TGCAGTGCTAGATCGCTAGCGGACAATGAGCAGTTCTTC. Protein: CSARSLADNEQFF.